These 10 T cell receptor beta chains came from one sample sequenced in a study of cytomegalovirus exposure and HLA in healthy donors. Sequencing used immunoSEQ multiplex PCR; TCRdb keeps in-frame clones, though not all of them. The data contain 98,000 or so clones, approximately 94% of them singletons. The specimen was PBMCs. These receptors all stem from a woman aged 18-29 years in good health and CMV-seronegative.

V gene TRBV4-1 combines with J gene TRBJ2-7, with 9 bases fitting TRBD1. The CDR3 has 14 amino acids. Germline CDR1 reads MGHRA; CDR2 reads YSYEKL. V lost 3 bases to trimming and J lost 3 bases; unmatched junction nucleotides: 3. CDR3 region: CASSQLGQGYEQYF. CDR3 DNA sequence: TGCGCCAGCAGCCAGCTGGGACAGGGCTACGAGCAGTACTTC.

This chain uses TRBV6-1 with TRBJ1-2; D unresolved. The CDR3 has 14 residues. Germline V gene data show CDR1 as MNHNS and CDR2 as SASEGT. V lost 5 bases and J lost 5, with 15 bases in between. The CDR3 DNA sequence: TGTGCCAGCAGTCCCGCATTGGCCGGGTATGGCTACACCTTC. It translates to CASSPALAGYGYTF.

This chain joins TRBV7-9 and TRBJ2-7; TRBD1 is a possible D gene (5 bases). The CDR3 length is 12 residues. Deletions cut 3 bases from V and 3 bases from J, with 6 bases between. The germline gives CDR1 SEHNR, CDR2 FQNEAQ (reference sequence). The CDR3 region is CASSLTDYEQYF. CDR3 bases: TGTGCCAGCAGCTTGACAGACTACGAGCAGTACTTC.

The J gene is TRBJ1-2, the V gene TRBV5-1; D is perhaps TRBD1 (5 bases). V was cut by 0 bases and J by 7 bases, with 16 bases left in between. Germline CDR1 reads SGHRS; CDR2 reads YFSETQ. The CDR3 has 15 amino acids. CDR3 region: CASSLEVPLGVGYTF. CDR3 in DNA: TGCGCCAGCAGCTTGGAGGTCCCCCTAGGGGTTGGCTACACCTTC.

This chain uses TRBV6-6 with TRBJ2-3, with 10 positions matching TRBD1. Trimming cost V 6 bases and J 2 bases; bases outside gene matches: 8. Germline lookup yields CDR1 MNHNY and CDR2 SVGAGI (reference sequence). The CDR3 is 16 amino acids. The CDR3 loop is CASSKADRGHTDTQYF. The CDR3 coding sequence is TGTGCCAGCAGCAAAGCCGACAGGGGGCACACAGATACGCAGTATTTT.

V gene TRBV6-7 combines with J gene TRBJ1-2; 8 bases fit TRBD1. TRBV6-7 is labeled an ORF, and its function is uncertain. V shed 0 bases, J shed 7 bases, and the junction held 10 bases outside the gene matches. The CDR3 spans 16 residues. The CDR3 loop is CASSYSQGAKGGGYTF. The CDR3 coding sequence is TGTGCCAGCAGTTACTCGCAGGGGGCGAAGGGAGGTGGCTACACCTTC.

This chain links TRBV9 with TRBJ2-5; no reliable D call. The CDR3 has 15 amino acids. CDR1 is SGDLS, CDR2 YYNGEE, per germline. Trimming cost V 0 bases and J 3 bases, with 12 bases left between them. CDR3 protein: CASSVGGQTKETQYF. The CDR3 DNA sequence: TGTGCCAGCAGCGTAGGTGGGCAGACCAAAGAGACCCAGTACTTC.

V gene TRBV7-9 combines with J gene TRBJ2-1; D might be TRBD2 (6 bases). Germline loops: CDR1 SEHNR, CDR2 FQNEAQ (reference sequence). The CDR3 runs 12 residues. V was trimmed by 1 base and J by 11 bases, leaving 9 bases between them. CDR3 sequence reads: CASSLVGGKQFF. The CDR3 DNA sequence: TGTGCCAGCAGCTTAGTGGGCGGGAAGCAGTTCTTC.

The rearrangement links TRBV6-1 to TRBJ1-5; perhaps TRBD1 as D (5 bases). Between the trimmed V and J ends, which lost 1 base and 1 base, there was a span of 5 bases. CDR1 and CDR2 (germline): MNHNS, SASEGT. The CDR3 consists of 14 residues. The DNA of the CDR3 is TGTGCCAGCAGTGAAGGACAGAGCAATCAGCCCCAGCATTTT. Protein product: CASSEGQSNQPQHF.

V and J are TRBV5-8 and TRBJ2-6; D might be TRBD1 (6 bases). The germline V gene encodes CDR1 SGHTS and CDR2 YDEGEE. This CDR3 has 17 amino acids. V gave up 3 bases and J gave up 0 bases, with 13 bases separating them. The CDR3 DNA reads TGTGCCAGCAGCTGGACCGGGACATCCTCTGGGGCCAACGTCCTGACTTTC. This translates into CASSWTGTSSGANVLTF.